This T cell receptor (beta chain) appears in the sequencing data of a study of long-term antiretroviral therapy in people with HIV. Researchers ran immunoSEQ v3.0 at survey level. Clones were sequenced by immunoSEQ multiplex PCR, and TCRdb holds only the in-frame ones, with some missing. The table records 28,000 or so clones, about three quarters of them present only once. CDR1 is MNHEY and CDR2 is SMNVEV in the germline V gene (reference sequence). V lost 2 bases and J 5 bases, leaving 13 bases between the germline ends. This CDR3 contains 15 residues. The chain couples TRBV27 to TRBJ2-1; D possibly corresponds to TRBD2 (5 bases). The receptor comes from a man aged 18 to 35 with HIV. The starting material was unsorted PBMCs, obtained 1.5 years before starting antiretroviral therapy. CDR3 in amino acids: CASSLIGITHNEQFF. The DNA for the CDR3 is TGTGCCAGCAGTTTAATCGGGATTACTCACAATGAGCAGTTCTTC.